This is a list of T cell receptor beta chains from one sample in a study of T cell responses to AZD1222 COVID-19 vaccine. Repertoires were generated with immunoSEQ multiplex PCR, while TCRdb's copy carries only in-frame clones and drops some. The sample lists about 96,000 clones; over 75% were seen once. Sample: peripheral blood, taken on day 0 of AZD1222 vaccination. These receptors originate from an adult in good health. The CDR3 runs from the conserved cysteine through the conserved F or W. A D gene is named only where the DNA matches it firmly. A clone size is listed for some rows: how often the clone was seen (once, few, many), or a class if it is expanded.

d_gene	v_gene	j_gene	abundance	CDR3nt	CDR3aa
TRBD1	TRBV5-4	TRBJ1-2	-	TGTGCCAGCAGCCCAGGACAGGGCAGCGTTGATGGCTACACCTTC	CASSPGQGSVDGYTF
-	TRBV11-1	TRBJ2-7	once	TGTGCCAGCAGCTTAGGGCAGGGGCACTACGAGCAGTACTTC	CASSLGQGHYEQYF
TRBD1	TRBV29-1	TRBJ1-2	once	TGCAGCGTTGAAGGGGACAGGGACGGCTACACCTTC	CSVEGDRDGYTF
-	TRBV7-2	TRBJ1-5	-	TGTGCCAGCAGCCCCCTAGTGAATCAGCCCCAGCATTTT	CASSPLVNQPQHF
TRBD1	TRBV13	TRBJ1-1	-	TGTGCCAGCAGCCCCCCGACAGGGAAAGCTTTCTTT	CASSPPTGKAFF
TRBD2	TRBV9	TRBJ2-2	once	TGTGCCAGCAGCGTAGGCGGCACTAGCGGGAGGAACACCGGGGAGCTGTTTTTT	CASSVGGTSGRNTGELFF
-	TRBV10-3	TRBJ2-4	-	TGTGCCATCAGTGACACAGGGACCATAGCCAAAAACATTCAGTACTTC	CAISDTGTIAKNIQYF
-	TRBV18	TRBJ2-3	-	TGTGCCAGCTCACCACCAACAGCGACAGATACGCAGTATTTT	CASSPPTATDTQYF
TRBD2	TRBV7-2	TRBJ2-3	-	TGTGCCAGCAGCTTACGGACTAGCGGGAGGACAGATACGCAGTATTTT	CASSLRTSGRTDTQYF
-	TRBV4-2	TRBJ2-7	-	TGTGCCAGCAGCCAAGCCTCGTCGGCGGGGAATACGAGCGAGCAGTACTTC	CASSQASSAGNTSEQYF
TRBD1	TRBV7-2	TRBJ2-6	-	TGTGCCAGCAGCTTACCCCCAGGGGGAAGCTCTGGGGCCAACGTCCTGACTTTC	CASSLPPGGSSGANVLTF
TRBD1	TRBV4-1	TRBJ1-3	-	TGCGCCAGCAGCCAAGGACAGGGGGCATCTGGAAACACCATATATTTT	CASSQGQGASGNTIYF
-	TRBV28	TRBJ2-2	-	TGTGCCAGCAGTTTAATACGGGAGAACACCGGGGAGCTGTTTTTT	CASSLIRENTGELFF
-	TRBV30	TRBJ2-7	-	TGTGCCTGGAGCTTTGGTGGTCGCGAGCAGTACTTC	CAWSFGGREQYF
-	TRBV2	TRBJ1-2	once	TGTGCCAGCAACACCGGGACACTGAACTATGGCTACACCTTC	CASNTGTLNYGYTF
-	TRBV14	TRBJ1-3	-	TGTGCCAGCAGCTACCGGAATTCTGGAAACACCATATATTTT	CASSYRNSGNTIYF
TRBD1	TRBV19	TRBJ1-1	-	TGTGCCAGTAGTACTCAGGACAGGGGGCGCGGCACTGAAGCTTTCTTT	CASSTQDRGRGTEAFF
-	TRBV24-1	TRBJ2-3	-	TGTGCCACCAGGTCCAGGCTTAGCACAGATACGCAGTATTTT	CATRSRLSTDTQYF
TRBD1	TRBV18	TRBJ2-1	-	TGTGCCAGCTCATCAAGGTCCGGACAGGGGGCGGGGAGTTACAATGAGCAGTTCTTC	CASSSRSGQGAGSYNEQFF
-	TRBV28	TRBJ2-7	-	TGTGCCAGCAGTTTAGGGTTAGGCAGGGGAATCTACGAGCAGTACTTC	CASSLGLGRGIYEQYF